The T cell receptor (beta chain) under discussion was sequenced for a study of metastatic and nonmetastatic thyroid tumors. Through MiXCR, TCRdb re-clonotyped the PCR reads. The sample records 75,000 to 100,000 clones, 9.5% to 15% being singletons. Germline CDR1 is MNHNS and CDR2 is SASEGT. The length of the CDR3 is 16 residues. Trimming at V came to 6 bases and at J to 1 base, leaving 8 bases not matched to a gene. Every patient was untreated before thyroid surgery. This clone was observed many times. This may be a read error, as it is one base from a much larger clone. The TCR sequence derives from a female donor with papillary thyroid cancer or a benign thyroid nodule (not recorded which). Some clones in this sample may be carry-over from other donors' samples. The sample comprised blood. This chain connects TRBV6-1 to TRBJ2-1; the match to TRBD1 covers 8 bases. Here the CDR3 reads CASSVDRATSYNEQFF. DNA for the CDR3: TGTGCCAGCAGCGTGGACAGGGCCACGTCCTACAATGAGCAGTTCTTC.